The 25 T cell receptor beta chains listed next were all sequenced from one sample in a study of vaccination effects on CD4 cells after COVID-19. Profiling relied on immunoSEQ multiplex PCR, and the TCRdb table lists in-frame clones only, not all of them. The sample yields approximately 74,000 clones, roughly 75% seen once. For these receptors, no antigen is known. CD4+ T cells were isolated after less than 13 days of culture. Participants each got two BNT162b2 or mRNA-1273 vaccine doses. The source was CD4+ T cells from PBMCs cultured without peptide, collected after COVID-19 vaccination. The receptors come from a human donor who received a COVID-19 vaccine.

CDR3 DNA sequence: TGTGCCACCAGTGATCTGGCAGACAATGAGCAGTTCTTC. This translates into CATSDLADNEQFF. The V and J genes are TRBV24-1 and TRBJ2-1; D uncertain. CDR1 and CDR2 (germline): KGHDR, SFDVKD. The CDR3 contains 13 residues. Trimming cost V 3 bases and J 5 bases, with 7 bases left between them.

CDR3 protein: CASSQGVGRTERYF. CDR3 DNA sequence: TGTGCCAGCAGCCAAGGGGTGGGGCGGACGGAACGGTACTTC. V gene TRBV3-1 (or the pseudogene TRBV3-2) combines with J gene TRBJ2-5, with D perhaps TRBD1 (5 bases). Trimming cost V 1 base and J 13 bases, with 19 bases left between them. Germline lookup yields CDR1 LGHDT and CDR2 YNNKEL (reference sequence). The CDR3 is made up of 14 amino acids.

This clone was counted a single time. Here the CDR3 DNA reads TGTGCCATCAGTGAAGGGCAGACTTCTGAAAAACTGTTTTTT. Translated: CAISEGQTSEKLFF. The chain combines TRBV10-3 with TRBJ1-4; D uncertain. Germline V gene data show CDR1 as ENHRY and CDR2 as SYGVKD. The CDR3 extends over 14 amino acids. Trimming took off 3 bases at V and 7 bases at J, with 12 bases between the two ends.

The genes are TRBV29-1 and TRBJ1-2; D remains unclear. The V end was cut by 4 bases, the J end by 4 bases, with 13 bases between. The CDR3 runs to 13 residues. CDR1 and CDR2 (germline): SQVTM, ANQGSEA. In nucleotides, the CDR3 is TGCAGCGTTGGTCGGTTTGGTGGCTATGGCTACACCTTC. This sequence encodes CSVGRFGGYGYTF.

The J gene is TRBJ2-5, the V gene TRBV2; D perhaps matches TRBD1 (5 bases). This CDR3 is built from 12 residues. Trimming removed 11 bases at V and 2 bases at J, with 12 bases between. Germline lookup yields CDR1 SNHLY and CDR2 FYNNEI. CDR3 amino acids: CAFRVLQETQYF. CDR3 DNA sequence: TGTGCCTTCAGGGTATTACAAGAGACCCAGTACTTC.

The J gene is TRBJ1-2, the V gene TRBV5-1; D is unclear. The CDR3 consists of 13 residues. Per germline, CDR1 SGHRS and CDR2 YFSETQ. V was pared by 5 bases and J by 0 bases, with 8 bases between. The CDR3 region is CASRRVANYGYTF. In DNA form, the CDR3 reads TGCGCCAGCAGGCGGGTTGCTAACTATGGCTACACCTTC.

The chain combines TRBV6-6 with TRBJ1-5, with no clear D. CDR3 length: 14 amino acids. Looked up from germline, CDR1 is MNHNY and CDR2 is SVGAGI (reference sequence). V lost 5 bases, J lost 9 bases, and 17 bases lay in between. The CDR3 DNA reads as TGTGCCAGCAGTCCAAACACGGGAGAGGGGCCCCAGCATTTT. Amino acid sequence: CASSPNTGEGPQHF.

The chain couples TRBV6-1 to TRBJ2-1; 10 bases are a match to TRBD1. The CDR3 totals 14 residues. The V gene's germline CDR1 is MNHNS and CDR2 SASEGT. Trimming took 3 bases from V and 6 from J; bases not matched to a gene: 2. The CDR3 region has the DNA TGTGCCAGCAGTGAGACAGGGGGCCGCAATGAGCAGTTCTTC. Its translation is CASSETGGRNEQFF.

This chain connects TRBV12-3 or TRBV12-4 to TRBJ1-2; 8 bases map to TRBD1. V shed 6 bases, J shed 8 bases, and the junction held 8 bases outside the gene matches. The CDR3 has 13 amino acids. The CDR3 DNA is TGTGCCAGCAGACCACAGGGGGTAGGCGGCTACACCTTC. Translated: CASRPQGVGGYTF.

The rearrangement joins TRBV5-1 to TRBJ2-1, with D tentatively TRBD2 (5 bases). In germline, CDR1 is SGHRS, CDR2 YFSETQ. V was cut by 0 bases and J by 7 bases, with 14 bases left in between. The CDR3 extends over 15 amino acids. CDR3 sequence reads: CASSLAGGSQNEQFF. The DNA for the CDR3 is TGCGCCAGCAGCTTGGCCGGCGGGTCTCAGAATGAGCAGTTCTTC.

The V call is TRBV5-6, the J call TRBJ2-4; the D is unclear. Germline CDR1 and CDR2: SGHDT and YYEEEE. The V end was cut by 4 bases, the J end by 3 bases, with 20 bases between. The CDR3 totals 17 residues. The CDR3 DNA is TGTGCCAGCAGCCACACGCCCCTCCCCGACGGCAAAAACATTCAGTACTTC. This translates into CASSHTPLPDGKNIQYF.

The rearrangement links TRBV5-4 to TRBJ2-1; 8 bases map to TRBD2. CDR1 is SGHNT, CDR2 YYREEE, per germline (reference sequence). The CDR3 is made up of 16 amino acids. The V and J ends lost 2 bases and 6 bases, in that order; junction bases with no gene match: 10. Here the CDR3 reads CASSFPPGGDFNEQFF. CDR3 nucleotide sequence: TGTGCCAGCAGCTTCCCCCCGGGGGGGGATTTCAATGAGCAGTTCTTC.

The gene calls are TRBV7-2 and TRBJ2-2; 8 positions match TRBD1. Germline CDR1 reads SGHTA; CDR2 reads FQGNSA. The trim removed 5 bases at V and 0 bases at J, leaving 5 bases unmatched. CDR3 length: 16 amino acids. The CDR3 loop is CASSHRQGTNTGELFF. The DNA for the CDR3 is TGTGCCAGCAGCCACAGACAGGGGACGAACACCGGGGAGCTGTTTTTT.

This chain connects TRBV6-6 to TRBJ1-5; no clear D gene. V was pared by 0 bases and J by 5 bases, with 8 bases between. The V gene's germline CDR1 is MNHNY and CDR2 SVGAGI (reference sequence). This CDR3 has 14 amino acids. The CDR3 sequence is CASSYSSVYQPQHF. The DNA for the CDR3 is TGTGCCAGCAGTTACTCGAGCGTGTATCAGCCCCAGCATTTT.

This clone was picked up a small number of times. The rearrangement uses TRBV5-5 and TRBJ2-1; D remains unclear. Germline V lookup: CDR1 SGHKS, CDR2 YYEKEE (reference sequence). CDR3 length: 14 amino acids. Deletions cut 2 bases from V and 10 bases from J, with 16 bases between. CDR3 amino acids: CASSFSSFTAEQFF. CDR3 sequence (DNA): TGTGCCAGCAGCTTCTCGTCGTTTACGGCGGAGCAGTTCTTC.

The chain uses TRBV24-1 and TRBJ1-2; the D is unclear. The CDR3 is 15 residues long. V was trimmed by 7 bases and J by 8 bases, leaving 22 bases between them. The germline gives CDR1 KGHDR, CDR2 SFDVKD. The CDR3 region is CATRPSARPQSGYTF. In nucleotides, the CDR3 is TGTGCCACCAGGCCCTCAGCCCGGCCACAGAGCGGCTACACCTTC.

CDR3 DNA sequence: TGTGCCAGCAGTTTGGGGGAAGACACTGAAGCTTTCTTT. It yields the protein CASSLGEDTEAFF. The chain joins TRBV12-3 or TRBV12-4 to TRBJ1-1, with TRBD1 as a possible D gene (5 bases). V lost 3 bases, J lost 3 bases, and 8 bases lay in between. This CDR3 comprises 13 residues.

This clone was found once. The chain recombines TRBV5-1 with TRBJ2-1; TRBD1 might be the D (6 bases). CDR1 is SGHRS, CDR2 YFSETQ, per germline. The CDR3 is 16 amino acids. Trimming shortened V by 3 bases and J by 5 bases, and 18 bases separated the two germline ends. In DNA form, the CDR3 reads TGCGCCAGCAGCTCCCTACAGGGATCCAGAAACAATGAGCAGTTCTTC. Translation gives CASSSLQGSRNNEQFF.

The chain employs TRBV7-2 and TRBJ2-2; the match to TRBD1 covers 9 bases. V trimming: 5 bases; J trimming: 4 bases; junction bases outside the gene matches: 8. Per germline, CDR1 SGHTA and CDR2 FQGNSA. This CDR3 contains 16 residues. CDR3 DNA sequence: TGTGCCAGCAGCACCAACAGGGGGCTGGGCACCGGGGAGCTGTTTTTT. Its translation: CASSTNRGLGTGELFF.

The V gene is TRBV7-8, the J gene TRBJ2-5; 11 positions match TRBD2. Germline trimming cut 6 bases from V and 4 bases from J; bases unmatched to any gene: 7. The CDR3 runs to 15 residues. Germline CDR1 reads SGHVS; CDR2 reads FQNEAQ. CDR3 sequence reads: CASRSSGGTSETQYF. In DNA, the CDR3 is TGTGCCAGCAGATCTAGCGGGGGGACATCAGAGACCCAGTACTTC.

A few counts support this clone. The chain combines TRBV7-9 with TRBJ1-3, with D maybe TRBD1 (6 bases). V was pared by 5 bases and J by 0 bases, with 14 bases between. Germline V CDR1 and CDR2: SEHNR, FQNEAQ (reference sequence). This CDR3 comprises 16 residues. The CDR3 loop is CASSIGQPYSGNTIYF. CDR3 DNA: TGTGCCAGCAGCATAGGACAGCCCTACTCTGGAAACACCATATATTTT.

This clone has only a few counts. The chain combines TRBV12-3 or TRBV12-4 with TRBJ1-6; D gene ambiguous. The CDR3 length is 12 residues. Trimming removed 6 bases from V and 10 bases from J, with 10 bases in between. The chain's CDR3 is CASRLESSPLHF. For the CDR3, the DNA is TGTGCCAGCAGACTCGAATCGTCACCCCTCCACTTT.

The J gene is TRBJ1-5, the V gene TRBV4-3, with TRBD1 identical over 8 bases. The germline CDR1 and CDR2 sequences are LGHNA and YSLEER. The CDR3 has 19 amino acids. The trim removed 3 bases at V and 2 bases at J, leaving 15 bases unmatched. CDR3 protein: CASSQDLLQGVRGNQPQHF. The CDR3 DNA reads as TGCGCCAGCAGCCAGGACCTATTACAGGGGGTAAGGGGCAATCAGCCCCAGCATTTT.

This chain connects TRBV15 to TRBJ2-3, with 7 bases aligning to TRBD1. The trim removed 1 base at V and 0 bases at J, leaving 7 bases unmatched. This CDR3 is built from 17 residues. Germline values: CDR1 LNHNV, CDR2 YYDKDF (reference sequence). CDR3 in amino acids: CATSRVQGLGSTDTQYF. The CDR3 DNA reads as TGTGCCACCAGCAGAGTACAGGGGTTAGGTAGCACAGATACGCAGTATTTT.

The V gene is TRBV5-1, the J gene TRBJ1-2; 9 nucleotides match TRBD1. The length of the CDR3 is 16 residues. Germline V gene sequence: CDR1 SGHRS, CDR2 YFSETQ. The J segment lost 4 bases and the V segment lost 6 bases, leaving 13 bases of the junction unmatched. For the CDR3, the DNA is TGCGCCAGCACCGTGAACCCACAGGGGGCGGGCTATGGCTACACCTTC. Residues: CASTVNPQGAGYGYTF.